Detailed here is one T cell receptor beta chain. Its specificity is not known. The sample is drawn from a study of T cell responses to AZD1222 COVID-19 vaccine. Libraries were prepared by immunoSEQ multiplex PCR; TCRdb keeps only in-frame clonotypes and omits some of them. In the table there are tens of thousands of clones, 88% of which are singletons. The CDR3 is 14 residues long. Looked up from germline, CDR1 is SNHLY and CDR2 is FYNNEI. V was cut by 4 bases and J by 5 bases, with 15 bases left in between. Notes on the study in general: Mostly white British, mostly female donors; authors suggested clonal diversity may be underestimated. In the spike-specific TCR repertoire, nearly half reportedly target unmutated variant regions. After two AZD1222 doses, spike-specific TCR breadth and depth rose versus day 0.

This receptor was identified in an adult in good health. The sample here was peripheral blood, taken on day 0 of MenACWY control vaccination. This chain connects TRBV2 to TRBJ2-7; either TRBD1 or TRBD2 may supply D (6 bases each). CDR3 loop: CASSGWRGVDEQYF. CDR3 coding DNA: TGTGCCAGCAGTGGGTGGAGGGGGGTGGACGAGCAGTACTTC.